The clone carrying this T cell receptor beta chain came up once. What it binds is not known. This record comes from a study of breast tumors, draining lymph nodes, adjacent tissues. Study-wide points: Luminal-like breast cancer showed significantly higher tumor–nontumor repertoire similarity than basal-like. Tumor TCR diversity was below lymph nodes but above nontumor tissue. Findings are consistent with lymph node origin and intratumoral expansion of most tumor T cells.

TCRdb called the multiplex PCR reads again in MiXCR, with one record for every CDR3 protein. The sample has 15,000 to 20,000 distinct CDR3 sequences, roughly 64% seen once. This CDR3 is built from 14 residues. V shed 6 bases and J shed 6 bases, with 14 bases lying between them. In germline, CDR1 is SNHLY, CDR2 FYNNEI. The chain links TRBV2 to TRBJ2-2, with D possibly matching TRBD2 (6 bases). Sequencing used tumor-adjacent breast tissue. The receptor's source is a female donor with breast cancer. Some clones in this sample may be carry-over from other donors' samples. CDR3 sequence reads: CASRASVGAGELFF. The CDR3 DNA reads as TGTGCCAGCAGGGCTAGCGTGGGGGCCGGGGAGCTGTTTTTT.